Sequencing of this T cell receptor beta chain was carried out in a study of control samples from healthy donors and cancer patients. Clones were read by immunoSEQ multiplex PCR, and TCRdb kept only the in-frame ones, dropping some. The sample consists of 70,000 or so clones, over 70% of them appearing once. V lost 4 bases, J lost 4 bases, and 7 bases stayed unmatched. There are 14 residues in the CDR3. Germline V gene lookup returns CDR1 SGDLS and CDR2 YYNGEE. Specimen: blood. This TCR derives from a middle-aged man in good health. The V and J genes are TRBV9 and TRBJ1-2, with 7 bases aligning to TRBD1. Here the CDR3 DNA reads TGTGCCAGCAGCCAGGGGGTCGGAAGCTATGGCTACACCTTC. Residues: CASSQGVGSYGYTF.